The 9 T cell receptor beta chains below all came from one sample that was sequenced in a study of brain metastases from non-small cell lung cancer. The data were produced by immunoSEQ multiplex PCR, yet TCRdb's version contains in-frame clones alone and is incomplete. The sample has under 4,000 clones; around 95% are singletons. The sample taken for sequencing was tumor-adjacent normal tissue. The receptor source for this set is a donor over 35 with non-small cell lung cancer.

The chain combines TRBV5-4 with TRBJ2-7; 10 nucleotides align to TRBD2. The CDR3 has 15 amino acids. Unmatched junction bases numbered 10, after V lost 4 bases and J lost 6 bases. The germline CDR1 and CDR2 sequences are SGHNT and YYREEE (reference sequence). CDR3 nucleotides: TGTGCCAGCAGCCGCCGGACTAGCGGCACCCTCGAGCAGTACTTC. It codes for CASSRRTSGTLEQYF.

This chain joins TRBV5-1 and TRBJ2-7, with D possibly matching TRBD1 (5 bases). Germline lookup yields CDR1 SGHRS and CDR2 YFSETQ. V shed 5 bases and J shed 0 bases, with 9 bases lying between them. The CDR3 is 13 residues long. The CDR3 spells CASSTGSSYEQYF. In nucleotides, the CDR3 is TGCGCCAGCAGTACAGGATCCTCCTACGAGCAGTACTTC.

This chain uses TRBV30 with TRBJ2-5; 13 positions agree with TRBD2. J was trimmed by 5 bases and V by 0 bases; bases with no gene match: 6. There are 16 residues in the CDR3. Germline CDR1 is GTSNPN and CDR2 is SVGIG (reference sequence). For the CDR3, the DNA is TGTGCCTGGAGTGTACGGGGGACTAGCGGGGTGGAGACCCAGTACTTC. This codes for CAWSVRGTSGVETQYF.

V is TRBV12-3 or TRBV12-4 and J is TRBJ1-5; D might be TRBD1 (5 bases). Trimming pared 4 bases from V and 9 bases from J, leaving 13 bases between. The CDR3 has 13 amino acids. This CDR3 reads CASSWGEGRPQHF. Written as DNA, the CDR3 is TGTGCCAGCAGTTGGGGGGAGGGAAGGCCCCAGCATTTT.

V usage is TRBV5-4 and J usage is TRBJ2-5; 10 bases align to TRBD2. Germline trimming cut 5 bases from V and 2 bases from J; bases unmatched to any gene: 3. Germline CDR1 SGHNT, CDR2 YYREEE (reference sequence). There are 14 residues in the CDR3. Here the CDR3 reads CASSERGGQETQYF. CDR3 sequence (DNA): TGTGCCAGCAGTGAGCGGGGGGGACAAGAGACCCAGTACTTC.

This chain joins TRBV11-2 and TRBJ2-2; D is perhaps TRBD2 (6 bases). The CDR3 spans 14 residues. Germline assignment: CDR1 SGHAT and CDR2 FQNNGV. With 5 bases removed from V and 3 bases from J, the gap between germline ends came to 10 bases. This chain's CDR3 is CASSRTGDTGELFF. The CDR3 region has the DNA TGTGCCAGCAGCCGCACGGGGGACACCGGGGAGCTGTTTTTT. Supplemented by reference TRBV11-2 and TRBJ2-2, the full variable domain reads EAGVAQSPRYKIIEKRQSVAFWCNPISGHATLYWYQQILGQGPKLLIQFQNNGVVDDSQLPKDRFSAERLKGVDSTLKIQPAKLEDSAVYLCASSRTGDTGELFFGEGSRLTVL.

Concerning this clone itself: Other nucleotide sequences from this sample produce the same CDR3. J is TRBJ1-4 and V is TRBV6-5; D might be TRBD1 (6 bases). The CDR3 covers 14 residues. Germline-derived CDR1 and CDR2 are MNHEY and SVGAGI. V was cut by 6 bases and J by 8 bases, with 16 bases left in between. CDR3 coding DNA: TGTGCCAGCAGCCGCATGGGGGCTGGGGAAAAACTGTTTTTT. Its protein product is CASSRMGAGEKLFF.

Remarks on this clone: Mismatch with germline at one junction end may stem from a read error. This chain uses TRBV7-9 with TRBJ1-2; tentative D call: TRBD1 (5 bases). The CDR3 length is 15 residues. Germline assignment: CDR1 SEHNR and CDR2 FQNEAQ (reference sequence). CDR3 sequence (DNA): TGTGCCAGCAGCATGGGGGAGTGGGCGTTGTATGGCTATACCTTC. Its translation is CASSMGEWALYGYTF.

This sequence joins TRBV9 and TRBJ2-2; 8 nucleotides agree with TRBD1. CDR3 length: 15 amino acids. Germline V gene sequence: CDR1 SGDLS, CDR2 YYNGEE. After removal of 3 bases from V and 3 bases from J, the junction contained 4 bases not matched to a gene. This CDR3 is CASSARTGYTGELFF. Here the CDR3 DNA reads TGTGCCAGCAGCGCCAGGACAGGGTACACCGGGGAGCTGTTTTTT.